This TCR beta chain was sequenced in a study of blood T cell repertoires in COVID-19. Overall study: From T cells, B-cell-depleted T cells, or PBMCs came the material, which was cDNA or gDNA.

Participant reports of clinical history set cohort assignment. Recovered status in Cohort 3 required two negative PCRs, clearance, or symptom resolution. Original handling: It was from reference gene primer amplification that nucleated cell counts were estimated. Clones were sequenced by immunoSEQ multiplex PCR, and TCRdb holds only the in-frame ones, with some missing. V, J and clone size were drawn from that table, and D and trimming were deduced from the DNA. The sample contains some 370,000 clones, under 85% of which appear only once. V was clipped by 1 base and J by 4 bases; unmatched bases: 10. There are 17 residues in the CDR3. Germline V gene lookup returns CDR1 LGHDT and CDR2 YNNKEL (reference sequence).

The V gene is TRBV3-1 (or the pseudogene TRBV3-2), the J gene TRBJ2-5; 9 bases line up with TRBD2. The specimen was PBMCs or T cells enriched from blood (not recorded which). The receptor comes from a woman between 50 and 59 years old who had recovered from COVID-19. The CDR3 coding sequence is TGTGCCAGCAGCCAAGGAAAGGGACTAGCTGGAGGAGAGACCCAGTACTTC. Translated: CASSQGKGLAGGETQYF.